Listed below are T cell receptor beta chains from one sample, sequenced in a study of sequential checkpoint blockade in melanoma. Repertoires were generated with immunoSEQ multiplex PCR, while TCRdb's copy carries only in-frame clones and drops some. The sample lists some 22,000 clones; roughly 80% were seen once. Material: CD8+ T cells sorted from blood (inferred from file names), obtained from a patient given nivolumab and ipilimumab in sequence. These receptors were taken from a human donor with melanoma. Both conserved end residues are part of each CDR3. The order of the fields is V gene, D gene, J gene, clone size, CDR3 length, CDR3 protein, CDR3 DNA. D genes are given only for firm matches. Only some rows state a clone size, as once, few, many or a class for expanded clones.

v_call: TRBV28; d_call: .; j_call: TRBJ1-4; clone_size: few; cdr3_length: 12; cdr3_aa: CASSLLRGKLFF; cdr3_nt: TGTGCCAGCAGTTTATTACGCGGAAAACTGTTTTTT
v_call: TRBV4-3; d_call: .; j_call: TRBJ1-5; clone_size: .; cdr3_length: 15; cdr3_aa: CASSPYRAPNQPQHF; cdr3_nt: TGCGCCAGCAGTCCTTACAGGGCTCCAAATCAGCCCCAGCATTTT
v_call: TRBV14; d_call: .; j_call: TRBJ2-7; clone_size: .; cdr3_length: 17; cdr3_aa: CASSQVKGETVSYEQYF; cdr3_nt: TGTGCCAGCAGCCAAGTGAAGGGGGAGACGGTCTCCTACGAGCAGTACTTC
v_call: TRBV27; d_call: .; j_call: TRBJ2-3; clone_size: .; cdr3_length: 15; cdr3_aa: CASSYAGSSTDTQYF; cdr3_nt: TGTGCCAGCAGTTACGCAGGGTCTAGCACAGATACGCAGTATTTT
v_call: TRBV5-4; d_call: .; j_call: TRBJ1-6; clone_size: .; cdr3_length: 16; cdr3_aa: CASSLDGSSYNSPLHF; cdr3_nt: TGTGCCAGCAGCTTGGACGGTAGCTCCTATAATTCACCCCTCCACTTT
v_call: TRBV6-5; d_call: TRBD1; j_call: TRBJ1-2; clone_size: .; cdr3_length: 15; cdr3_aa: CASSYSDRADYGYTF; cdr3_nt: TGTGCCAGCAGTTACTCCGACAGGGCCGACTATGGCTACACCTTC
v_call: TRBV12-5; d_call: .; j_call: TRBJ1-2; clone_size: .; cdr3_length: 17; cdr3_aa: CASGLVRRESGSYGYTF; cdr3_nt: TGTGCTAGTGGTTTGGTAAGAAGGGAAAGCGGCAGCTATGGCTACACCTTC
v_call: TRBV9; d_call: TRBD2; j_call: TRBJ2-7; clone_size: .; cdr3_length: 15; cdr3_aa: CASSASGGAGYEQYF; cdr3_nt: TGTGCCAGCAGCGCTAGCGGGGGGGCCGGATACGAGCAGTACTTC
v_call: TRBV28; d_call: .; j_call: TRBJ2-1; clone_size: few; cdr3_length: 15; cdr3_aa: CASSFPRDTDNEQFF; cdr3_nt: TGTGCCAGCAGTTTCCCACGGGACACCGACAATGAGCAGTTCTTC
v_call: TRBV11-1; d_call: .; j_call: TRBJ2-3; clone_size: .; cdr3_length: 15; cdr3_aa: CASSQLRTSTDTQYF; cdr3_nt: TGTGCCAGCAGCCAACTACGGACTAGCACAGATACGCAGTATTTT
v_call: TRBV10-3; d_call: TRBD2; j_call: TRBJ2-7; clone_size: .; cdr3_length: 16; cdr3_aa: CAISESSSGRTHEQYF; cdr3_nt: TGTGCCATCAGTGAGTCGTCTAGCGGGAGAACCCACGAGCAGTACTTC